Included here is one T cell receptor beta chain sequence, with context. Its antigen remains unknown. The record originates from a study of cytomegalovirus exposure and HLA in healthy donors. Study-level background: There were approximately 81 million unique TCRs (from HLA-typed donors) in an early data release.

Overall study results and limits: A later analysis showed that HLA-associated TCR beta chains had undergone more clonal expansion than equally common others. TRBV6-2, TRBV6-3 and other indistinguishable V segments were excluded. In a later analysis, TCR beta V- and J-gene trimming showed a link to a missense DCLRE1C variant.

V lost 5 bases and J lost 5, with 15 bases in between. CDR1 LNHDA and CDR2 SQIVND come from the germline V gene (reference sequence). The CDR3 loop spans 14 amino acids. The PCR made use of 60 Vbeta and 13 Jbeta primers. Assay: immunoSEQ multiplex PCR; the TCRdb copy retains only in-frame clones and omits some. Counted here are approximately 120,000 clones, roughly 63% occurring once; the ten biggest clones make up about 5.5%. What was sequenced was PBMCs. This chain joins TRBV19 and TRBJ2-5; the D gene is possibly TRBD1 (6 bases). This TCR derives from a woman aged 70-85 years in good health and CMV-seropositive. CDR3 sequence: CASSVTGWGETQYF. The CDR3 DNA reads TGTGCCAGTAGTGTAACAGGGTGGGGGGAGACCCAGTACTTC.